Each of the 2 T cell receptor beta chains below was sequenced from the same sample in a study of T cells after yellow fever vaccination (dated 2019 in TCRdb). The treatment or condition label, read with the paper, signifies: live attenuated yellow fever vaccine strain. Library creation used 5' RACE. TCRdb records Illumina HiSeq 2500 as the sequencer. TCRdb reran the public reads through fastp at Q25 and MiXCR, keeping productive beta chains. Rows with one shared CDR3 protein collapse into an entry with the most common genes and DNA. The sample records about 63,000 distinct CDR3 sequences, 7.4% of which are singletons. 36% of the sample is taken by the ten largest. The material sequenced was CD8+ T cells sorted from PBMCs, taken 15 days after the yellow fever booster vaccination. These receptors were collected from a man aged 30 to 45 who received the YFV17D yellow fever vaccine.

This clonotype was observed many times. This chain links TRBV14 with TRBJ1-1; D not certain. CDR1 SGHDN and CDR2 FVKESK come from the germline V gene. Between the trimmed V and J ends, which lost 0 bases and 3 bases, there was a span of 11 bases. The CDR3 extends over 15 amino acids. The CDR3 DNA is TGTGCCAGCAGCCAAGATTCCCTAACCCACACTGAAGCTTTCTTT. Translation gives CASSQDSLTHTEAFF.

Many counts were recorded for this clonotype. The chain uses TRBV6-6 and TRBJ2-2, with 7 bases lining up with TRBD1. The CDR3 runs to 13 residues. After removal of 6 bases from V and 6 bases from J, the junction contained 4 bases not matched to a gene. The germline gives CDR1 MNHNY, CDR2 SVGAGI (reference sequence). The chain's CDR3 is CASSQQGSGELFF. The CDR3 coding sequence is TGTGCCAGCAGCCAACAGGGGTCCGGGGAGCTGTTTTTT.